Listed below are T cell receptor beta chains from one sample, sequenced in a study of blood T cells in healthy people across ages. One entry per CDR3 protein, called by TCRdb with MiXCR from the 5' RACE reads. This table holds about 1,500,000 distinct CDR3 sequences, 35% to 45% found once. The sequencing input was blood. Every receptor here comes from a woman younger than 30 in good health. Both conserved end residues are part of each CDR3. D genes are given only for firm matches. The size of a clone is reported for some rows only, either as once, few or many, or as a class for expanded clones.

clone_size | j_call | d_call | v_call | cdr3_aa | cdr3_nt
once | TRBJ1-1 | NA | TRBV6-2/TRBV6-3 | CASSYWAVSMNTEAFF | TGTGCCAGCAGTTACTGGGCAGTCTCCATGAACACTGAAGCTTTCTTT
NA | TRBJ2-7 | NA | TRBV3-1 | CASRGCREPYSYEQYF | TGTGCCAGCAGGGGGTGCCGGGAGCCCTACTCCTACGAGCAGTACTTC
NA | TRBJ2-7 | TRBD2 | TRBV6-5 | CASSYLPSGGANEQYF | TGTGCCAGCAGTTACCTGCCTAGCGGGGGGGCGAATGAGCAGTACTTC
many | TRBJ2-1 | NA | TRBV7-2 | CASSLASYNEQFF | TGTGCCAGCAGCTTAGCCAGCTACAATGAGCAGTTCTTC
NA | TRBJ2-7 | NA | TRBV7-7 | CASSLARGDSYEQYF | TGTGCCAGCAGCTTAGCGAGGGGAGACTCCTACGAGCAGTACTTC
NA | TRBJ2-7 | NA | TRBV6-1 | CASSVLGFSANNEQYF | TGTGCCAGCAGTGTCTTGGGGTTCTCGGCAAACAATGAGCAGTACTTC
NA | TRBJ2-7 | NA | TRBV6-6 | CASSHRHPLMDEQYF | TGTGCCAGCAGTCACCGACACCCACTCATGGACGAGCAGTACTTC
NA | TRBJ2-3 | TRBD2 | TRBV24-1 | CATSEGPGLAGPSDTQYF | TGTGCCACCAGTGAGGGGCCGGGACTAGCGGGTCCGTCGGATACGCAGTATTTT
NA | TRBJ2-1 | NA | TRBV12-3/TRBV12-4 | CASRAGQTSYNEQFF | TGTGCCAGCAGAGCGGGACAGACCTCCTACAATGAGCAGTTCTTC
NA | TRBJ2-1 | NA | TRBV29-1 | CSVGDSTYEQFF | TGCAGCGTTGGTGACAGCACCTACGAGCAGTTCTTC
NA | TRBJ2-5 | NA | TRBV3-1 | CASSQGEVTQYF | TGTGCCAGCAGCCAAGGAGAGGTGACCCAGTACTTC
NA | TRBJ1-2 | NA | TRBV12-3/TRBV12-4 | CASSLDPRGAGYGYTF | TGTGCCAGCAGTTTAGACCCGAGGGGGGCAGGCTATGGCTACACCTTC
NA | TRBJ1-1 | NA | TRBV20-1 | CSAFGVTLAFF | TGCAGTGCCTTCGGGGTTACGCTAGCTTTCTTT
few | TRBJ2-3 | NA | TRBV6-5 | CASSYGWGSDTQYF | TGTGCCAGCAGTTACGGGTGGGGATCAGATACGCAGTATTTT
NA | TRBJ1-2 | TRBD1 | TRBV4-2 | CASSQELTGGVGNYGYTF | TGTGCCAGCAGCCAAGAACTGACAGGGGGCGTGGGGAACTATGGCTACACCTTC
NA | TRBJ1-1 | NA | TRBV16 | CAGSQVWELEAFF | TGTGCCGGCAGCCAGGTCTGGGAGTTGGAAGCTTTCTTT
few | TRBJ2-1 | TRBD2 | TRBV5-1 | CASSLSSSGRAQSNEQFF | TGCGCCAGCAGCTTGTCTTCCAGCGGGAGGGCCCAGAGCAATGAGCAGTTCTTC
NA | TRBJ1-2 | TRBD1 | TRBV5-6 | CASSLKPGQGYYGYTF | TGTGCCAGCAGCTTAAAACCGGGACAGGGGTACTATGGCTACACCTTC
few | TRBJ1-1 | NA | TRBV7-2 | CASSLRSTRDTEAFF | TGTGCCAGCAGCTTACGGTCGACCCGCGACACTGAAGCTTTCTTT
few | TRBJ2-3 | NA | TRBV7-9 | CASSSGREGAPTQYF | TGTGCCAGCAGCTCTGGACGGGAGGGGGCCCCAACGCAGTATTTT
few | TRBJ1-1 | TRBD1 | TRBV7-2 | CASSLDRKQPEAFF | TGTGCCAGCAGCTTGGACAGGAAACAACCTGAAGCTTTCTTT
NA | TRBJ1-1 | TRBD1 | TRBV20-1 | CSARDVQGSMNTEAFF | TGCAGTGCTAGAGACGTACAGGGGTCGATGAACACTGAAGCTTTCTTT
NA | TRBJ1-2 | TRBD1 | TRBV27 | CASGIPRDRGDYGYTF | TGTGCCAGCGGCATACCGAGGGACAGGGGGGACTATGGCTACACCTTC
NA | TRBJ2-5 | TRBD1 | TRBV15 | CATSRTGGVETQYF | TGTGCCACCAGCAGGACAGGGGGCGTAGAGACCCAGTACTTC
NA | TRBJ2-7 | NA | TRBV5-1 | CASSLEGGPFYEQYF | TGCGCCAGCAGCTTGGAGGGGGGCCCCTTCTACGAGCAGTACTTC
NA | TRBJ1-4 | TRBD1 | TRBV7-9 | CASSLYVSQGASSEKLFF | TGTGCCAGCAGCTTGTACGTCAGTCAGGGGGCCTCTAGTGAAAAACTGTTTTTT